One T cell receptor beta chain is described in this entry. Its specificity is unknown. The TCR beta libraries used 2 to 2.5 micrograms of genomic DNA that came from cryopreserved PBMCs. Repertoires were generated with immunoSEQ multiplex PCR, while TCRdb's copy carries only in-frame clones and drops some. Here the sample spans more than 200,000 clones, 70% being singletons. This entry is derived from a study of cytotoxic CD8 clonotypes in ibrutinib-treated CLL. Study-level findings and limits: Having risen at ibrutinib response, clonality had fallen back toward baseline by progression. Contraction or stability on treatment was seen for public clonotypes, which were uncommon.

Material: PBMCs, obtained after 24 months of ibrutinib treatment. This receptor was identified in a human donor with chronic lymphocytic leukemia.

This CDR3 reads CASSFGSQETQYF. In DNA, the CDR3 is TGTGCCAGCAGTTTCGGCAGCCAAGAGACCCAGTACTTC. The chain joins TRBV28 to TRBJ2-5; D is unclear. This CDR3 region has 13 residues. Germline-derived CDR1 and CDR2 are MDHEN and SYDVKM. Trimming shortened V by 3 bases and J by 1 base, and 6 bases separated the two germline ends. Using reference TRBV28 and TRBJ2-5 for the parts outside the CDR3, the full variable domain is DVKVTQSSRYLVKRTGEKVFLECVQDMDHENMFWYRQDPGLGLRLIYFSYDVKMKEKGDIPEGYSVSREKKERFSLILESASTNQTSMYLCASSFGSQETQYFGPGTRLLVL.